This record covers a single T cell receptor (beta chain). Its target is unknown. CDR1 is MGHRA and CDR2 is YSYEKL in the germline V gene. V trimming: 4 bases; J trimming: 6 bases; junction bases outside the gene matches: 8. The CDR3 is made up of 15 amino acids. Method: immunoSEQ multiplex PCR; TCRdb's copy keeps in-frame clones and lacks some. The data contain 9,500 to 15,000 clones, more than 75% of them singletons. Sample time point: week 3, after first cycle of checkpoint inhibitor. At 12 weeks after first infusion, RECIST 1.1 defined response for most patients. This entry comes from a study of blood T cell dynamics during melanoma immunotherapy. Study-wide context: Patients with metastatic melanoma got pembrolizumab or nivolumab-ipilimumab as first-line care. Findings and caveats of the study: It remained unknown if the driving T cell clones were melanoma-specific.

The gene calls are TRBV4-1 and TRBJ2-4; 8 bases are a match to TRBD2. The input for sequencing was blood, taken from a patient treated with checkpoint blockade. This TCR was sampled from a human donor with melanoma. This chain's CDR3 is CASSPGAGGLNIQYF. CDR3 coding DNA: TGCGCCAGCAGCCCCGGGGCGGGGGGACTAAACATTCAGTACTTC.